This is a list of T cell receptor beta chains from one sample in a study of blood T cell repertoires in COVID-19. Measured with immunoSEQ multiplex PCR; TCRdb has only the in-frame clones, and not every one. The table lists 80,000 to 95,000 clones, 85% of them singletons. The sample consisted of peripheral blood. Receptors originate from an elderly man with acute or convalescent COVID-19. The CDR3 runs from the conserved cysteine through the conserved F or W. A D gene is named only where the DNA matches it firmly. For some rows the clone size is stated as once, few or many, or as a class when expanded; others skip it.

d_gene,j_gene,v_gene,abundance,CDR3nt,CDR3aa
NA,TRBJ2-3,TRBV6-4,once,TGTGCCAGCAGTGACGAGGCGGGTAAGCCCACAGATACGCAGTATTTT,CASSDEAGKPTDTQYF
NA,TRBJ2-3,TRBV27,few,TGTGCCAGCAGTTTACAGGACTTGGATACGCAGTATTTT,CASSLQDLDTQYF
NA,TRBJ2-5,TRBV7-6,NA,TGTGCCAGCAGCTCGAGGGAGACCCAGTACTTC,CASSSRETQYF
NA,TRBJ1-5,TRBV19,NA,TGTGCCAGTGGGGCAGCACAGAATCAGCCCCAGCATTTT,CASGAAQNQPQHF
NA,TRBJ1-5,TRBV6-5,once,TGTGCCAGCAGCTCCAGATATAGCAATCAGCCCCAGCATTTT,CASSSRYSNQPQHF
TRBD1,TRBJ2-3,TRBV3-1/TRBV3-2,few,TGTGCCAGCAGCCATAACCGGGACAGGGGGCGCCCAGATACGCAGTATTTT,CASSHNRDRGRPDTQYF
NA,TRBJ2-4,TRBV28,NA,TGTGCCAGCAGCCTCGACCCGGGAAACATTCAGTACTTC,CASSLDPGNIQYF
NA,TRBJ2-5,TRBV5-1,once,TGCGCCAGCAGCTTGGGCGGGACAGCCCAAGAGACCCAGTACTTC,CASSLGGTAQETQYF
NA,TRBJ2-1,TRBV24-1,NA,TGTGCCACCAGTGCCCAGCCCGGACAGTTGAGCTCCTACAATGAGCAGTTCTTC,CATSAQPGQLSSYNEQFF
NA,TRBJ1-1,TRBV19,NA,TGTGCCAGTACCAAAAGACAGGCTGGTTACACTGAAGCTTTCTTT,CASTKRQAGYTEAFF
NA,TRBJ2-7,TRBV30,NA,TGTGCCTGGAGCGTACATGGCTCACACGAGCAGTACTTC,CAWSVHGSHEQYF
NA,TRBJ2-7,TRBV11-2,NA,TGTGCCAGCACCAAGGGGGGGCGGGAAGCCTCCTACGAGCAGTACTTC,CASTKGGREASYEQYF
NA,TRBJ2-7,TRBV3-1/TRBV3-2,NA,TGTGCCAGCAGCCAAGAACTAGTTGGCAACGAGCAGTACTTC,CASSQELVGNEQYF
TRBD2,TRBJ2-5,TRBV18,once,TGTGCCAGCTCACCAACCATAGCGGGAGAGCAAGAGACCCAGTACTTC,CASSPTIAGEQETQYF
NA,TRBJ2-3,TRBV28,once,TGTGCCAGCAGTTTTGTAGTCAGTGGGCAAACTCCGTTTCGGACTCGCACAGATACGCAGTATTTT,CASSFVVSGQTPFRTRTDTQYF
TRBD2,TRBJ2-1,TRBV3-1/TRBV3-2,NA,TGTGCCAGCAGCCCCCCCGGGACTAGCGGGAGCGGTGAGCAGTTCTTC,CASSPPGTSGSGEQFF
TRBD2,TRBJ2-3,TRBV11-3,once,TGTGCCAGCAGCTCAGGACTAGCGGGAGGTTCAGATACGCAGTATTTT,CASSSGLAGGSDTQYF
NA,TRBJ1-5,TRBV11-2,NA,TGTGCCAGCAGCTTTACAGGAAGACAGCCCCAGCATTTT,CASSFTGRQPQHF
NA,TRBJ2-3,TRBV7-9,NA,TGTGCCAGCACCCCCGGGACTAGCACAGATACGCAGTATTTT,CASTPGTSTDTQYF
TRBD2,TRBJ2-3,TRBV10-2,NA,TGCGCCAGCAAACTAGCGGGAGGGCTTAGCACAGATACGCAGTATTTT,CASKLAGGLSTDTQYF
NA,TRBJ1-1,TRBV18,once,TGTGCCAGCTCACCACTCCCCTTTACGGCGGACACTGAAGCTTTCTTT,CASSPLPFTADTEAFF
TRBD1,TRBJ2-7,TRBV30,NA,TGTGCCTGGGCCCCCGGGACAGGGGCCTCCTACGAGCAGTACTTC,CAWAPGTGASYEQYF
NA,TRBJ1-2,TRBV14,NA,TGTGCCAGCAGCCAAGCACAGGTTTCTAACTATGGCTACACCTTC,CASSQAQVSNYGYTF
NA,TRBJ1-2,TRBV2,few,TGTGCCAGCAGTGTAGACAAGAACTATGGCTACACCTTC,CASSVDKNYGYTF
NA,TRBJ1-5,TRBV3-1/TRBV3-2,NA,TGTGCCAGCAGCCAAGAGGGAGACACTAATCAGCCCCAGCATTTT,CASSQEGDTNQPQHF
TRBD2,TRBJ2-3,TRBV7-9,NA,TGTGCCAGCAGGACTAGCGGGCTCACAGATACGCAGTATTTT,CASRTSGLTDTQYF
NA,TRBJ2-2,TRBV3-1/TRBV3-2,once,TGTGCCAGCAGTTTACTAGTGGGATACACCGGGGAGCTGTTTTTT,CASSLLVGYTGELFF
NA,TRBJ2-7,TRBV5-1,many,TGCGCCAGCAGCCCGCCGGGACACTTTTCCTACGAGCAGTACTTC,CASSPPGHFSYEQYF
TRBD2,TRBJ2-1,TRBV7-3,NA,TGTGCCAGCAGCTTAGCGGGAGGGGGGCCGGAGGGCAATGAGCAGTTCTTC,CASSLAGGGPEGNEQFF
NA,TRBJ1-5,TRBV6-1,NA,TGTGCCAGCAGTGAATATGAGGAGGGCAATCAGCCCCAGCATTTT,CASSEYEEGNQPQHF
NA,TRBJ2-5,TRBV11-1,NA,TGTGCCAGCAGCCCCACAAGCCAAGAGACCCAGTACTTC,CASSPTSQETQYF
TRBD2,TRBJ2-1,TRBV5-4,NA,TGTGCCAGCAGCCCCAGGACTAGCGGGAGGGCACTCTACAATGAGCAGTTCTTC,CASSPRTSGRALYNEQFF
NA,TRBJ2-6,TRBV9,NA,TGTGCCAGCAGCGCGCAGGGTACTGGGGCCAACGTCCTGACTTTC,CASSAQGTGANVLTF
TRBD1,TRBJ1-4,TRBV5-4,once,TGTGCCAGCAGCTTGGGTTCTACAGGGGGCGGAAATGAAAAACTGTTTTTT,CASSLGSTGGGNEKLFF
NA,TRBJ2-1,TRBV9,NA,TGTGCCAGCAGCGTAACCCCGGCGGGAAGGGGATACAATGAGCAGTTCTTC,CASSVTPAGRGYNEQFF
NA,TRBJ1-2,TRBV6-5,NA,TGTGCCAGCAATCCGGGACAAGGCTTCTATGGCTACACCTTC,CASNPGQGFYGYTF
TRBD1,TRBJ1-4,TRBV10-3,NA,TGTGCCATCAGTGACCCAGGACAGGGTAGGGAAAAACTGTTTTTT,CAISDPGQGREKLFF
NA,TRBJ2-3,TRBV14,NA,TGTGCCAGCAGCCAAGAGATAGATTTCACAGATACGCAGTATTTT,CASSQEIDFTDTQYF
NA,TRBJ1-6,TRBV5-1,NA,TGCGCCAGCAGCCTCCGGGATTTTGATTCACCCCTCCACTTT,CASSLRDFDSPLHF
NA,TRBJ2-1,TRBV12-3/TRBV12-4,NA,TGTGCCAGCAGTGCGCTAAGCAGCGATGAGCAGTTCTTC,CASSALSSDEQFF
TRBD2,TRBJ2-3,TRBV5-4,few,TGTGCCAGCAGCGCTAGCGGGAGTGGGTATACGCAGTATTTT,CASSASGSGYTQYF
TRBD2,TRBJ2-2,TRBV5-1,NA,TGCGCCAGCAGCTTGAACGCGGGAGTAGGTACCGGGGAGCTGTTTTTT,CASSLNAGVGTGELFF